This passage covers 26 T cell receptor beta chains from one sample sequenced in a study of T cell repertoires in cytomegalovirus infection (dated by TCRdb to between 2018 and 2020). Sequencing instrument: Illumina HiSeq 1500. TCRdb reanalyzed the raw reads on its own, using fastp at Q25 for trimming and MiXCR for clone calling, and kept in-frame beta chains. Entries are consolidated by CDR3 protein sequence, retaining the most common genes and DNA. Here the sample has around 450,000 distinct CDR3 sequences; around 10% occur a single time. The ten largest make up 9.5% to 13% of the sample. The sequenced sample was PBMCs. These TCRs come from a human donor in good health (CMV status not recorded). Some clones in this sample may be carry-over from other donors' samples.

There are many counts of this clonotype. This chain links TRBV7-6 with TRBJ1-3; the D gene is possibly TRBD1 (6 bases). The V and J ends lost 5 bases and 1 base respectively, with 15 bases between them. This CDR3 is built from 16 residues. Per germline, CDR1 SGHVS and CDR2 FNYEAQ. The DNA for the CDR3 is TGTGCCAGCAGCACCAGACTAGGGGGGTCTGGAAACACCATATATTTT. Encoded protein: CASSTRLGGSGNTIYF.

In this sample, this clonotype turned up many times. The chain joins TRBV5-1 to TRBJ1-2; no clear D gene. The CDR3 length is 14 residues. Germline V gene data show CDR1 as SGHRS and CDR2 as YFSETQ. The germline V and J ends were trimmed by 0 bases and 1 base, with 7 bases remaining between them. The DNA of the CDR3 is TGCGCCAGCAGCTTGGGGGCGCTTAACTATGGCTACACCTTC. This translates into CASSLGALNYGYTF.

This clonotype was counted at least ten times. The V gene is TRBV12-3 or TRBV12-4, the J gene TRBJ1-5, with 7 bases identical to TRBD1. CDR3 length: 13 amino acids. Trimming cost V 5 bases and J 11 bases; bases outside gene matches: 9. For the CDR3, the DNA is TGTGCCAGCAGTGACAGGGTCCTCGTTGCCCAGCATTTT. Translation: CASSDRVLVAQHF.

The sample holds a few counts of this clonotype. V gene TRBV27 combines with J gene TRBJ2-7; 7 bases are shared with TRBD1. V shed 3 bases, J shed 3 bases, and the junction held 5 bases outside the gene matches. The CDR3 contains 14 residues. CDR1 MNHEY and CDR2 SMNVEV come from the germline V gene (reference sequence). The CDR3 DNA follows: TGTGCCAGCAGTTTTAGGGACAGAATCTACGAGCAGTACTTC. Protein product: CASSFRDRIYEQYF.

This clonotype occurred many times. CDR3 sequence (DNA): TGTGCCAGCAGTCCTAGCGGGGGGGGCGATACGCAGTATTTT. This sequence encodes CASSPSGGGDTQYF. The chain is built from TRBV7-2 and TRBJ2-3, with TRBD2 matching over 12 bases. This CDR3 has 14 amino acids. CDR1 is SGHTA and CDR2 is FQGNSA in the germline V gene. Losses at the gene ends were 6 bases for V and 6 bases for J; bases not matched to a gene: 4. The full variable domain, completed using reference TRBV7-2 and TRBJ2-3, is GAGVSQSPSNKVTEKGKDVELRCDPISGHTALYWYRQSLGQGLEFLIYFQGNSAPDKSGLPSDRFSAERTGGSVSTLTIQRTQQEDSAVYLCASSPSGGGDTQYFGPGTRLTVL.

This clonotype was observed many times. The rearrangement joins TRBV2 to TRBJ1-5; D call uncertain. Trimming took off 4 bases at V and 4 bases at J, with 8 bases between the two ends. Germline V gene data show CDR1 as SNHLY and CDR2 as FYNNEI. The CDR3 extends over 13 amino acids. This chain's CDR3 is CASSGGKNQPQHF. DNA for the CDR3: TGTGCCAGCAGTGGTGGCAAAAATCAGCCCCAGCATTTT.

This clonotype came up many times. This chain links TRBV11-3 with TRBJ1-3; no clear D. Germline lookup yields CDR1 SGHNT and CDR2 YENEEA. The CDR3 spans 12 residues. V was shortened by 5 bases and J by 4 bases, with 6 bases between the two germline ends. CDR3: CASSEGGNTIYF. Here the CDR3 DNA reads TGTGCCAGCAGCGAGGGCGGAAACACCATATATTTT.

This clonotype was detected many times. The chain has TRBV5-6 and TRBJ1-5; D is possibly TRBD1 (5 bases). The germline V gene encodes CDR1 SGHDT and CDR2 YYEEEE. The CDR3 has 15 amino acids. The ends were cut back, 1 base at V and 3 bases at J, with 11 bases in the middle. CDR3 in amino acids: CASSLMSGYNQPQHF. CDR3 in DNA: TGTGCCAGCAGCTTGATGTCAGGGTACAATCAGCCCCAGCATTTT.

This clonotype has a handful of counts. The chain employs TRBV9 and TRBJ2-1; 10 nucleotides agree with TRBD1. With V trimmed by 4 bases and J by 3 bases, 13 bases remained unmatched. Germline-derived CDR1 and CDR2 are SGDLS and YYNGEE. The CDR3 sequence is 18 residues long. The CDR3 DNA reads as TGTGCCAGCAGCCCAGGGCGTGAGACAGGGGGCTTCTACAATGAGCAGTTCTTC. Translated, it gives CASSPGRETGGFYNEQFF. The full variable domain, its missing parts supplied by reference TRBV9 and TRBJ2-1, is DSGVTQTPKHLITATGQRVTLRCSPRSGDLSVYWYQQSLDQGLQFLIQYYNGEERAKGNILERFSAQQFPDLHSELNLSSLELGDSALYFCASSPGRETGGFYNEQFFGPGTRLTVL.

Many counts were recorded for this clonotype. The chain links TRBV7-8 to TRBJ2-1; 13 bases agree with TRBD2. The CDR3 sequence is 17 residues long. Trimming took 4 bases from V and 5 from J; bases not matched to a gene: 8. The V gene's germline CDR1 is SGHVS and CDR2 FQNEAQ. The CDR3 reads CASSSPPGLAGNNEQFF. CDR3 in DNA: TGTGCCAGCAGCTCCCCCCCGGGACTAGCGGGAAACAATGAGCAGTTCTTC.

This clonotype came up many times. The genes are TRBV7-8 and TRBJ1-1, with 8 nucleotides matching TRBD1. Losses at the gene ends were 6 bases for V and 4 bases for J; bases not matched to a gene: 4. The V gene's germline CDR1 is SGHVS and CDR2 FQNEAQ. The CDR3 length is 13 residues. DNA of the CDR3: TGTGCCAGCAGTTTCAGGGGGCTCACTGAAGCTTTCTTT. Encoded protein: CASSFRGLTEAFF.

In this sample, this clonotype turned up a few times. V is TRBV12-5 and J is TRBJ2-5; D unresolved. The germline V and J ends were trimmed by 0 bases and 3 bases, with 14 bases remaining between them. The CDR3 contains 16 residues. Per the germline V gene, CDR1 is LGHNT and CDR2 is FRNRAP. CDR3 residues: CASGLVPGSAKETQYF. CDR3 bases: TGTGCTAGTGGTTTGGTACCAGGCAGCGCTAAAGAGACCCAGTACTTC.

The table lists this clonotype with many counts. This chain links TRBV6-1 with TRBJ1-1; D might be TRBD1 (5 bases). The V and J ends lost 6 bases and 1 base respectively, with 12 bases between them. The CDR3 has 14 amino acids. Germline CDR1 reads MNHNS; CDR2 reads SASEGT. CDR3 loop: CASSRGGENTEAFF. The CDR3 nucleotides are TGTGCCAGCAGCCGGGGGGGAGAGAACACTGAAGCTTTCTTT.

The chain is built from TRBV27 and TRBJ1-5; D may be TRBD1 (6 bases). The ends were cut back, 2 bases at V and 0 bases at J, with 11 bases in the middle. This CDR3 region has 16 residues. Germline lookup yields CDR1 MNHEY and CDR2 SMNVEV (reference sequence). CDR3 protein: CASSLEWTASNQPQHF. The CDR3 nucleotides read TGTGCCAGCAGTTTAGAGTGGACAGCTAGCAATCAGCCCCAGCATTTT.

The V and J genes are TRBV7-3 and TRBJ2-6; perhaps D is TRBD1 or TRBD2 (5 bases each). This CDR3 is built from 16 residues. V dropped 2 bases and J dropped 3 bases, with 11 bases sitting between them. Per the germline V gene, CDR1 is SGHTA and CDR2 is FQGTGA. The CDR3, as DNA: TGTGCCAGCAGCTTACCCGGGGCAGGTGGGGCCAACGTCCTGACTTTC. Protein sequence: CASSLPGAGGANVLTF.

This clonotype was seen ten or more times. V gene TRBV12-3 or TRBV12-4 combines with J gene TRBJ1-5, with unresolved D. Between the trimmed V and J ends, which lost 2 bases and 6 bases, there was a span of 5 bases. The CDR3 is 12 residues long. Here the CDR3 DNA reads TGTGCCAGCAGTTTAATGATTCAGCCCCAGCATTTT. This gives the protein CASSLMIQPQHF.

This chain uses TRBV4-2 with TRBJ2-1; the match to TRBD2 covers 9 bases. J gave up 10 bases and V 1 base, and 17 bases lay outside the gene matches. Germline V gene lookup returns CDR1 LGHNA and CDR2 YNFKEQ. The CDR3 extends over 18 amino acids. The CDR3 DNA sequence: TGTGCCAGCAGCCAAGTAGTACGTCCGGGACTAGCTCCGATGGAGCAGTTCTTC. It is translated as CASSQVVRPGLAPMEQFF.

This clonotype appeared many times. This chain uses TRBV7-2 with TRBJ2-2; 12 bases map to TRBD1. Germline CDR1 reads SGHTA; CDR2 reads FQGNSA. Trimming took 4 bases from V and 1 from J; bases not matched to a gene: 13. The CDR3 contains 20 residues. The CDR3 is CASSSRWDRGLGGNTGELFF. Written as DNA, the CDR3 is TGTGCCAGCAGCTCCCGTTGGGACAGGGGGCTAGGCGGGAACACCGGGGAGCTGTTTTTT.

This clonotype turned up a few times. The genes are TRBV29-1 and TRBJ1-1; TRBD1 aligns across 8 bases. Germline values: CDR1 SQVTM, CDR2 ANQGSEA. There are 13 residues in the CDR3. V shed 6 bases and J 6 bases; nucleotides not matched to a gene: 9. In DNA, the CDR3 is TGCAGCGTCGGGACAGGTCCCGGGGCTGAAGCTTTCTTT. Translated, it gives CSVGTGPGAEAFF.

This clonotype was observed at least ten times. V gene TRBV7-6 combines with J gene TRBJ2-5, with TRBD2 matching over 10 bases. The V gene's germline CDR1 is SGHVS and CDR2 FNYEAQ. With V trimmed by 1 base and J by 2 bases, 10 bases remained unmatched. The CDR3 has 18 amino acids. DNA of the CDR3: TGTGCCAGCAGCTTAGGGTTTCTAGCGGGAGTTAAACAAGAGACCCAGTACTTC. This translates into CASSLGFLAGVKQETQYF.

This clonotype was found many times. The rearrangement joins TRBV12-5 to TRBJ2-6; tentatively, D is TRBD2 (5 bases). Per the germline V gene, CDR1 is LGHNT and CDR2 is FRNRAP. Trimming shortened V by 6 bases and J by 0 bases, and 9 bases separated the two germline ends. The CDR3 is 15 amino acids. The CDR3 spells CASGHGGSGANVLTF. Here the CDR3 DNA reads TGTGCTAGTGGCCATGGAGGCTCTGGGGCCAACGTCCTGACTTTC. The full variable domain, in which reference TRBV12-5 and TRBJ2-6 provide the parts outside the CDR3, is DARVTQTPRHKVTEMGQEVTMRCQPILGHNTVFWYRQTMMQGLELLAYFRNRAPLDDSGMPKDRFSAEMPDATLATLKIQPSEPRDSAVYFCASGHGGSGANVLTFGAGSRLTVL.

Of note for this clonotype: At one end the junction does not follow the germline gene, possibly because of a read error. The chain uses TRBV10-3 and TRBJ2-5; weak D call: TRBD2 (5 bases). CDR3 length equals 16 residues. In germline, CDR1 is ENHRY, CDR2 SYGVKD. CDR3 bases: TGTGCCATCAGTGAAGCGGACGGGCCCGGCCAAGAGACCCAGAACTTC. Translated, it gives CAISEADGPGQETQNF.

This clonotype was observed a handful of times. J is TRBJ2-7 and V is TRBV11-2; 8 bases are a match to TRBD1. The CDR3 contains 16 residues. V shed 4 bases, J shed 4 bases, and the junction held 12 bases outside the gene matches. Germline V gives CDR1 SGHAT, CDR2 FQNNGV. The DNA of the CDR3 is TGTGCCAGCAGCTCGATCACAGGGGGGCATTGGTACGAGCAGTACTTC. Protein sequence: CASSSITGGHWYEQYF.

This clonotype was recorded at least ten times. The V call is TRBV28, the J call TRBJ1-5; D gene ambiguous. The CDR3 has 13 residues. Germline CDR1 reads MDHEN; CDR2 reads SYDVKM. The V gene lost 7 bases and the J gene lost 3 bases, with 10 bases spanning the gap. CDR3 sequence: CASNRDLNQPQHF. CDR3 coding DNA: TGTGCCAGCAATAGAGATCTCAATCAGCCCCAGCATTTT. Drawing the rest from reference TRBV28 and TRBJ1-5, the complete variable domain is DVKVTQSSRYLVKRTGEKVFLECVQDMDHENMFWYRQDPGLGLRLIYFSYDVKMKEKGDIPEGYSVSREKKERFSLILESASTNQTSMYLCASNRDLNQPQHFGDGTRLSIL.

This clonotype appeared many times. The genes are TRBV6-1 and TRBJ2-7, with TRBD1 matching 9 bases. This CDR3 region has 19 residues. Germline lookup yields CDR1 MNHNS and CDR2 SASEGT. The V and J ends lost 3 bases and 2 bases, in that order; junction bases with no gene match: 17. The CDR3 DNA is TGTGCCAGCAGTGACTTTCCCCTGAGAGTGGGGACAGGGACCTACGAGCAGTACTTC. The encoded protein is CASSDFPLRVGTGTYEQYF.

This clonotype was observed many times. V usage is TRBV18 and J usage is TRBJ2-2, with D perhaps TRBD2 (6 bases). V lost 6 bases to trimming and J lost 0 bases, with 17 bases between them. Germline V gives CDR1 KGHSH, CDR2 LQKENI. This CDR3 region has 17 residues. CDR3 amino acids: CASSATGGIPNTGELFF. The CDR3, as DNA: TGTGCCAGCTCTGCGACCGGGGGAATCCCGAACACCGGGGAGCTGTTTTTT.